This T cell receptor (beta chain) appears in the sequencing data of a study of human versus mouse CDR3 diversity and MHC coevolution. Only in-frame clones appear in the TCRdb table, and some are missing; sequencing was by immunoSEQ multiplex PCR. Among tens of thousands of clones, 90% to 95% were seen once, and the ten largest hold over 1.3%. Germline V gene data show CDR1 as LNHDA and CDR2 as SQIVND (reference sequence). This CDR3 comprises 14 residues. The ends were cut back, 4 bases at V and 0 bases at J, with 6 bases in the middle. Sequenced: naive CD4+ T cells from blood. Described subset: CD45RO-negative CD62L-positive naive CD4 T cells. The chain employs TRBV19 and TRBJ2-2; no definite D call. The sequence came from a person aged 25 to 69 in good health. This CDR3 reads CASSSQTNTGELFF. In DNA, the CDR3 is TGTGCCAGTAGTAGTCAGACGAACACCGGGGAGCTGTTTTTT. Full variable domain (rest looked up from reference TRBV19 and TRBJ2-2): DGGITQSPKYLFRKEGQNVTLSCEQNLNHDAMYWYRQDPGQGLRLIYYSQIVNDFQKGDIAEGYSVSREKKESFPLTVTSAQKNPTAFYLCASSSQTNTGELFFGEGSRLTVL.